The entry below describes one TCR beta chain. What it binds is not known. The sample is drawn from a study of vaccination effects on CD4 cells after COVID-19. Sequenced by immunoSEQ multiplex PCR; TCRdb stores in-frame clones only, minus some. The data show about 71,000 clones, roughly 78% seen once. This CDR3 has 16 residues. The germline gives CDR1 KGHSH, CDR2 LQKENI. The ends lost 3 bases at V and 2 bases at J; junction bases unmatched: 9. Antigen-specific CD4+ T cells were expanded with viral peptide pools in the ViraFEST assay before sequencing. Researchers isolated CD4+ T cells once about eleven days of culture had elapsed. No vaccinee had earlier SARS-CoV-2 infection, and nucleocapsid antibodies were negative.

The chain recombines TRBV18 with TRBJ1-1; 7 nucleotides align to TRBD1. This sequence originates from a human donor who received a COVID-19 vaccine. The input for sequencing was CD4+ T cells from PBMCs cultured with HCoV-OC43 spike peptides, taken before COVID-19 vaccination. Subset reported: HCoV-OC43 spike overlapping peptide pool stimulation. The CDR3 reads CASSPRLQGSNTEAFF. The DNA of the CDR3 is TGTGCCAGCTCACCGCGACTACAGGGGTCCAACACTGAAGCTTTCTTT.